Each of the 31 T cell receptor beta chains below was sequenced from the same sample in a study of identical twins. TCRdb redid the calling of the 5' RACE reads with MiXCR, one entry per CDR3 protein. Of hundreds of thousands of distinct CDR3 sequences in the sample, less than 25% were seen once. The sample was also reused in another study, on T cells expressing NK-cell markers.

The specimen was PBMCs. These receptors all come from a woman aged 18-30 years in good health.

The chain links TRBV20-1 to TRBJ2-3, with 8 bases fitting TRBD2. There are 17 residues in the CDR3. The germline V gene has CDR1 DFQATT and CDR2 SNEGSKA (reference sequence). V shed 5 bases, J shed 2 bases, and the junction held 15 bases outside the gene matches. DNA of the CDR3: TGCAGTGCTCCTGTACAGCGGGGGAGCGCTGTCACAGATACGCAGTATTTT. Protein: CSAPVQRGSAVTDTQYF.

This clonotype was detected many times. The V and J genes are TRBV2 and TRBJ2-1; TRBD2 agrees at 10 bases. The trim removed 6 bases at V and 2 bases at J, leaving 4 bases unmatched. Germline loops: CDR1 SNHLY, CDR2 FYNNEI. This CDR3 is 15 amino acids long. The CDR3 here is CASSLLAGAYNEQFF. The CDR3 bases are TGTGCCAGCAGCTTGCTAGCGGGAGCCTACAATGAGCAGTTCTTC. The whole variable domain, remainder taken from reference TRBV2 and TRBJ2-1, is EPEVTQTPSHQVTQMGQEVILRCVPISNHLYFYWYRQILGQKVEFLVSFYNNEISEKSEIFDDQFSVERPDGSNFTLKIRSTKLEDSAMYFCASSLLAGAYNEQFFGPGTRLTVL.

V is TRBV20-1 and J is TRBJ2-5; TRBD2 agrees at 12 bases. This CDR3 is 15 amino acids long. CDR1 and CDR2 from the germline V gene are DFQATT and SNEGSKA (reference sequence). V gave up 3 bases and J gave up 4 bases; unmatched junction bases: 6. CDR3 DNA sequence: TGCAGTGCTAGCGCTCCTAGCGGGAGGGTAGAGACCCAGTACTTC. Protein sequence: CSASAPSGRVETQYF.

CDR3 region: CASSLELGGSTYEQYF. The CDR3 DNA reads as TGTGCCAGCAGCTTAGAATTAGGTGGCAGCACCTACGAGCAGTACTTC. The chain carries TRBV7-2 and TRBJ2-7; D gene ambiguous. With 1 base removed from V and 2 bases from J, the gap between germline ends came to 15 bases. CDR3 length: 16 residues. In germline, CDR1 is SGHTA, CDR2 FQGNSA. Complete variable domain (other parts from reference TRBV7-2 and TRBJ2-7): GAGVSQSPSNKVTEKGKDVELRCDPISGHTALYWYRQSLGQGLEFLIYFQGNSAPDKSGLPSDRFSAERTGGSVSTLTIQRTQQEDSAVYLCASSLELGGSTYEQYFGPGTRLTVT.

This clonotype was counted ten times or more. The rearrangement links TRBV6-5 to TRBJ2-7; the D gene is possibly TRBD1 (6 bases). Germline V CDR1 and CDR2: MNHEY, SVGAGI. Trimming pared 2 bases from V and 0 bases from J, leaving 14 bases between. The CDR3 runs 16 residues. For the CDR3, the DNA is TGTGCCAGCAGTTACCAAGCCCGCAGGGGCTCCTACGAGCAGTACTTC. Amino acids: CASSYQARRGSYEQYF.

In its sample, this clonotype was seen a few times. The rearrangement joins TRBV12-3 or TRBV12-4 to TRBJ2-1, with TRBD2 identical over 11 bases. The length of the CDR3 is 16 residues. Trimming cost V 7 bases and J 4 bases; bases outside gene matches: 9. The CDR3 region has the DNA TGTGCCAGCACCGGGCCGGCTAGCGGGGGGTACAATGAGCAGTTCTTC. The encoded protein is CASTGPASGGYNEQFF.

V and J are TRBV12-3 or TRBV12-4 and TRBJ2-7; 9 bases map to TRBD1. CDR3 length: 16 amino acids. Trimming at V came to 0 bases and at J to 6 bases, leaving 9 bases not matched to a gene. CDR3: CASSLAGTGKRGEQYF. DNA for the CDR3: TGTGCCAGCAGTTTAGCGGGGACAGGGAAGCGGGGCGAGCAGTACTTC.

Only a few counts were recorded for this clonotype. J is TRBJ2-1 and V is TRBV10-3; D call uncertain. The CDR3 covers 13 residues. CDR1 is ENHRY and CDR2 is SYGVKD in the germline V gene. The germline V and J ends were trimmed by 0 bases and 3 bases, with 3 bases remaining between them. The DNA of the CDR3 is TGTGCCATCAGTGAGTCTGACTACAATGAGCAGTTCTTC. This encodes CAISESDYNEQFF.

The gene calls are TRBV20-1 and TRBJ1-1; tentative D call: TRBD1 (6 bases). V lost 4 bases, J lost 3 bases, and 15 bases lay in between. Germline CDR1 is DFQATT and CDR2 is SNEGSKA (reference sequence). This CDR3 has 14 residues. The chain's CDR3 is CSAKNKGVDTEAFF. CDR3 in DNA: TGCAGTGCTAAGAACAAGGGGGTGGACACTGAAGCTTTCTTT.

This clonotype occurred many times. The CDR3 region has the DNA TGCGCCAGCAGCAAACTAGCGGGAGGGGCGGATGAGCAGTTCTTC. It codes for CASSKLAGGADEQFF. The V and J genes are TRBV4-3 and TRBJ2-1, with 13 bases fitting TRBD2. J lost 8 bases, V lost 5 bases, and 6 bases had no gene match. Per the germline V gene, CDR1 is LGHNA and CDR2 is YSLEER. The CDR3 is made up of 15 amino acids.

In this sample, this clonotype turned up many times. The CDR3 coding sequence is TGTGCCACCAGTGACCGTACAGGGGGCAGAACCGGGGAGCTGTTTTTT. Translation: CATSDRTGGRTGELFF. J is TRBJ2-2 and V is TRBV24-1, with 9 bases fitting TRBD1. CDR3 length equals 16 residues. The ends lost 4 bases at V and 5 bases at J; junction bases unmatched: 7. Germline V gives CDR1 KGHDR, CDR2 SFDVKD.

The chain uses TRBV5-8 and TRBJ2-1; the D is unclear. CDR1 and CDR2 (germline): SGHTS, YDEGEE. The CDR3 length is 11 residues. V dropped 5 bases and J dropped 8 bases, with 8 bases sitting between them. The CDR3 protein is CASRGGYEQFF. DNA of the CDR3: TGTGCCAGCAGGGGCGGATATGAGCAGTTCTTC.

This clonotype was observed a few times. The V and J genes are TRBV20-1 and TRBJ2-3, with D perhaps being TRBD1 or TRBD2 (5 bases each). CDR1 DFQATT and CDR2 SNEGSKA come from the germline V gene (reference sequence). This CDR3 is built from 13 residues. With 3 bases removed from V and 2 bases from J, the gap between germline ends came to 9 bases. CDR3 in amino acids: CSASLGTTDTQYF. In DNA form, the CDR3 reads TGCAGTGCTAGTTTGGGGACCACAGATACGCAGTATTTT.

The V and J genes are TRBV11-2 and TRBJ2-7, with no clear D. Trimming took 7 bases from V and 0 from J, leaving 13 bases between them. Germline V gives CDR1 SGHAT, CDR2 FQNNGV. The CDR3 covers 14 residues. The CDR3 nucleotides are TGTGCCAGCACCCCTCCCAGCAACTCCTACGAGCAGTACTTC. Its protein product is CASTPPSNSYEQYF.

This clonotype has ten or more counts. The rearrangement joins TRBV7-9 to TRBJ2-7; TRBD1 aligns across 7 bases. There are 13 residues in the CDR3. Germline CDR1 SEHNR, CDR2 FQNEAQ (reference sequence). V was pared by 5 bases and J by 4 bases, with 5 bases of the junction left unmatched. The CDR3 loop is CASSDGTDYEQYF. CDR3 nucleotide sequence: TGTGCCAGCAGCGACGGGACAGATTACGAGCAGTACTTC.

This chain connects TRBV5-1 to TRBJ2-1, with 15 positions matching TRBD2. The CDR3 has 17 residues. The V segment lost 4 bases and the J segment 4 bases; nucleotides outside the gene matches: 6. The germline V gene has CDR1 SGHRS and CDR2 YFSETQ. The CDR3 protein is CASSLRTSGREYNEQFF. CDR3 sequence (DNA): TGCGCCAGCAGCCTTCGGACTAGCGGGAGGGAATACAATGAGCAGTTCTTC. The whole variable domain, remainder taken from reference TRBV5-1 and TRBJ2-1, is KAGVTQTPRYLIKTRGQQVTLSCSPISGHRSVSWYQQTPGQGLQFLFEYFSETQRNKGNFPGRFSGRQFSNSRSEMNVSTLELGDSALYLCASSLRTSGREYNEQFFGPGTRLTVL.

This clonotype came up a few times. One end of the junction is discordant with germline, which a read error may explain. The chain joins TRBV7-9 to TRBJ2-1; 7 bases match TRBD2. The V gene's germline CDR1 is SEHNR and CDR2 FQNEAQ (reference sequence). The CDR3 runs to 15 residues. Here the CDR3 reads CASSQAPLDGRLPVF. The DNA of the CDR3 is TGTGCCAGCAGCCAGGCCCCTTTGGACGGGAGGCTACCCGTCTTC.

V usage is TRBV20-1 and J usage is TRBJ1-2, with a weak D call TRBD1 (5 bases). Germline CDR1 is DFQATT and CDR2 is SNEGSKA (reference sequence). There are 13 residues in the CDR3. Deletions cut 6 bases from V and 2 bases from J, with 13 bases between. CDR3 sequence (DNA): TGCAGTGCCTCTTGGGACCGCAACTATGGCTACACCTTC. Protein sequence: CSASWDRNYGYTF.

This clonotype has more than one count but fewer than ten. An end of the junction differs from the germline gene, which may be a read error. The CDR3 protein is CASRGQGLELF. The CDR3 nucleotides read TGTGCCAGCAGAGGACAGGGGTTGGAGCTCTTT. V is TRBV6-5 and J is TRBJ1-1; 9 nucleotides match TRBD1. Germline loops: CDR1 MNHEY, CDR2 SVGAGI. The CDR3 is made up of 11 amino acids.

This clonotype was seen a few times. The CDR3 is CASSTARDSYNEQFF. CDR3 in DNA: TGTGCCAGCAGTACCGCTCGCGACTCCTACAATGAGCAGTTCTTC. This chain links TRBV12-3 or TRBV12-4 with TRBJ2-1; no firm D call. This CDR3 contains 15 residues. V was clipped by 5 bases and J by 0 bases, with 11 bases between them.

This clonotype turned up a few times. The chain carries TRBV20-1 and TRBJ2-4; possibly TRBD2 for D (5 bases). The V and J ends lost 2 bases and 11 bases respectively, with 16 bases between them. This CDR3 is built from 13 residues. The germline V gene encodes CDR1 DFQATT and CDR2 SNEGSKA (reference sequence). CDR3 amino acids: CSARIQPGLVQYF. The CDR3 DNA reads as TGCAGTGCTAGAATCCAGCCGGGGTTGGTTCAGTACTTC.

This chain uses TRBV10-3 with TRBJ1-1; D unresolved. CDR1 and CDR2 from the germline V gene are ENHRY and SYGVKD. V lost 0 bases and J lost 4, with 9 bases in between. The CDR3 has 14 residues. DNA for the CDR3: TGTGCCATCAGTGAGTCCGATTCCGGCACTGAAGCTTTCTTT. It specifies CAISESDSGTEAFF.

This clonotype came up a few times. V usage is TRBV24-1 and J usage is TRBJ2-5; 8 bases map to TRBD1. Germline V CDR1 and CDR2: KGHDR, SFDVKD. The CDR3 is made up of 15 amino acids. V dropped 3 bases and J dropped 1; count of bases not matched to a gene: 3. CDR3 protein: CATSDPTGGQETQYF. The CDR3 DNA sequence: TGTGCCACCAGTGATCCTACAGGGGGCCAAGAGACCCAGTACTTC.

The rearrangement uses TRBV27 and TRBJ1-6; 7 bases agree with TRBD1. V dropped 7 bases and J dropped 5; count of bases not matched to a gene: 5. Germline V gene sequence: CDR1 MNHEY, CDR2 SMNVEV (reference sequence). CDR3 length: 14 amino acids. The CDR3 reads CASTWDRDNSPLHF. In DNA form, the CDR3 reads TGTGCCAGCACCTGGGACAGAGATAATTCACCCCTCCACTTT.

The J gene is TRBJ1-5, the V gene TRBV20-1; no definite D call. Deletions cut 5 bases from V and 5 bases from J, with 10 bases between. Germline CDR1 is DFQATT and CDR2 is SNEGSKA (reference sequence). This CDR3 region has 12 residues. CDR3 DNA: TGCAGTGCTCGGACTGCAGATCAGCCCCAGCATTTT. This encodes CSARTADQPQHF.

This rearrangement joins TRBV20-1 to TRBJ1-2, with D hard to call. V dropped 7 bases and J dropped 2 bases, with 8 bases sitting between them. The germline gives CDR1 DFQATT, CDR2 SNEGSKA (reference sequence). The CDR3 has 11 residues. In nucleotides, the CDR3 is TGCAGTGTATCCAAGAACTATGGCTACACCTTC. It translates to CSVSKNYGYTF.

The chain employs TRBV12-3 or TRBV12-4 and TRBJ1-2, with 7 bases aligning to TRBD1. V lost 5 bases to trimming and J lost 8 bases; unmatched junction nucleotides: 8. The CDR3 contains 13 residues. The CDR3 DNA is TGTGCCAGCAGTAGACAGGGTACGGAAGGCTACACCTTC. This encodes CASSRQGTEGYTF.

As DNA, the CDR3 is TGTGCCAGCTCACCACCGTCGGAGGGCAGGGAGACCCAGTACTTC. Its protein is CASSPPSEGRETQYF. The V and J genes are TRBV18 and TRBJ2-5; D may be TRBD2 (6 bases). The CDR3 loop spans 15 amino acids. Deletions cut 0 bases from V and 5 bases from J, with 13 bases between. Germline CDR1 reads KGHSH; CDR2 reads LQKENI.

The chain carries TRBV29-1 and TRBJ2-6, with D possibly TRBD1 on 5 matching bases. This CDR3 has 13 residues. The V gene's germline CDR1 is SQVTM and CDR2 ANQGSEA. With 7 bases removed from V and 2 bases from J, the gap between germline ends came to 9 bases. Here the CDR3 reads CSATGAGANVLTF. The CDR3, as DNA: TGCAGCGCTACAGGAGCTGGGGCCAACGTCCTGACTTTC.

This clonotype was seen more than once but under ten times. The chain uses TRBV10-3 and TRBJ2-1, with D tentatively TRBD1 (6 bases). The V end lost 4 bases, the J end lost 4 bases, and 8 bases lay between the germline ends. The CDR3 totals 13 residues. The germline gives CDR1 ENHRY, CDR2 SYGVKD. The CDR3 here is CAISGTAYNEQFF. The CDR3, as DNA: TGTGCCATCAGTGGGACAGCGTACAATGAGCAGTTCTTC.

The table lists this clonotype with many counts. The chain is built from TRBV29-1 and TRBJ2-7, with D unresolved. Trimming left V 3 bases short and J 2 bases short, with 14 bases between. The CDR3 is 14 residues long. Germline assignment: CDR1 SQVTM and CDR2 ANQGSEA. This CDR3 is CSVEGKGLPYEQYF. DNA for the CDR3: TGCAGCGTTGAGGGGAAAGGGCTCCCCTACGAGCAGTACTTC.